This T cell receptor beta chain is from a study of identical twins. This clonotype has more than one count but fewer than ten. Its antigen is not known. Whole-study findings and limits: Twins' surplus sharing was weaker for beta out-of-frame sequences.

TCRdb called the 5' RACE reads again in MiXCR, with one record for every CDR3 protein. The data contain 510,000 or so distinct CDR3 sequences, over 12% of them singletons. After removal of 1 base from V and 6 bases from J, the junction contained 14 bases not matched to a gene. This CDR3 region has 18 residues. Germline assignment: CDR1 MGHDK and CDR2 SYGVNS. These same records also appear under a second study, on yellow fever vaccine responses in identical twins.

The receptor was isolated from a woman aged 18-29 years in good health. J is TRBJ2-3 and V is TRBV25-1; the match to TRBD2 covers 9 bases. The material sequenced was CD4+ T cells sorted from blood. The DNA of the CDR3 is TGTGCCAGCAGTGAATTTTTGGATAGCGGGAGAATGACGGATACGCAGTATTTT. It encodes CASSEFLDSGRMTDTQYF. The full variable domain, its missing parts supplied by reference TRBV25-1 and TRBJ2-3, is EADIYQTPRYLVIGTGKKITLECSQTMGHDKMYWYQQDPGMELHLIHYSYGVNSTEKGDLSSESTVSRIRTEHFPLTLESARPSHTSQYLCASSEFLDSGRMTDTQYFGPGTRLTVL.